Below, 5 T cell receptor beta chains from the same sample are listed, as sequenced in a study of shared clonotypes between healthy human individuals. The method was immunoSEQ multiplex PCR; TCRdb's version includes in-frame clones alone and lacks a portion of them. The data hold approximately 1,000,000 clones, with approximately 77% observed a single time. Sequencing was performed on memory CD4+ T cells from PBMCs. Stated subset: CD45RA-negative fraction. The receptors stem from a man younger than 35 in good health. Some clones in this sample may be carry-over from other donors' samples.

The chain combines TRBV28 with TRBJ2-7; maybe TRBD2 (6 bases). Between the trimmed V and J ends, which lost 4 bases and 3 bases, there was a span of 13 bases. This CDR3 comprises 14 residues. The germline CDR1 and CDR2 sequences are MDHEN and SYDVKM. The CDR3 DNA is TGTGCCAGCAGTTCCCCGGGAGAACTCTACGAGCAGTACTTC. It translates to CASSSPGELYEQYF.

Only one count was recorded for this clone. V is TRBV6-6 and J is TRBJ2-2; the match to TRBD1 covers 8 bases. The CDR3 contains 15 residues. The V gene's germline CDR1 is MNHNY and CDR2 SVGAGI (reference sequence). J lost 8 bases, V lost 2 bases, and 7 bases had no gene match. CDR3 loop: CASSYPTGGRGELFF. The CDR3 nucleotides read TGTGCCAGCAGTTACCCCACAGGGGGAAGGGGGGAGCTGTTTTTT.

The chain joins TRBV28 to TRBJ2-7, with a possible D match to TRBD1 (6 bases). V lost 2 bases to trimming and J lost 4 bases, with 15 bases between them. Germline V gene lookup returns CDR1 MDHEN and CDR2 SYDVKM. The CDR3 loop spans 15 amino acids. The DNA of the CDR3 is TGTGCCAGCAGTTTAAGGGCAGGGGCTACTTACGAGCAGTACTTC. It codes for CASSLRAGATYEQYF.

The chain links TRBV5-4 to TRBJ2-5; D is unresolved. Per the germline V gene, CDR1 is SGHNT and CDR2 is YYREEE (reference sequence). This CDR3 has 14 amino acids. The V gene lost 2 bases and the J gene lost 3 bases, with 11 bases spanning the gap. The CDR3 here is CASSFPVGKETQYF. The CDR3 DNA follows: TGTGCCAGCAGCTTCCCAGTAGGAAAAGAGACCCAGTACTTC.

This clone was detected only once. The chain is built from TRBV2 and TRBJ2-7, with 7 bases identical to TRBD1. In germline, CDR1 is SNHLY, CDR2 FYNNEI. J lost 4 bases, V lost 1 base, and 7 bases had no gene match. This CDR3 is 15 amino acids long. The CDR3 is CASSEGSGQLYEQYF. The CDR3, as DNA: TGTGCCAGCAGTGAAGGCTCGGGACAGCTTTACGAGCAGTACTTC.